Shown below are 18 T cell receptor beta chains from a single sample sequenced in a study of beta chain features in type 1 diabetes. As every portion of the isolated RNA was reverse transcribed, the sequencing read expressed TCRB transcripts. Using immunoSEQ multiplex PCR, the repertoire was profiled, and TCRdb retains in-frame clones only, with some absent. The table has about 620,000 clones, roughly 15% seen once. The sample was naive CD4+ T cells from blood. The receptors originated from a young man in good health.

V and J are TRBV15 and TRBJ2-7; perhaps D is TRBD1 or TRBD2 (5 bases each). The CDR3 sequence is 14 residues long. CDR1 LNHNV and CDR2 YYDKDF come from the germline V gene (reference sequence). V was cut by 0 bases and J by 6 bases, with 12 bases left in between. CDR3 DNA: TGTGCCACCAGCAGAGATCGGGATGGGGGCGAGCAGTACTTC. It codes for CATSRDRDGGEQYF.

The rearrangement links TRBV11-2 to TRBJ2-5, with 7 bases fitting TRBD1. CDR1 SGHAT and CDR2 FQNNGV come from the germline V gene. V was pared by 7 bases and J by 4 bases, with 6 bases of the junction left unmatched. CDR3 length equals 13 residues. This CDR3 reads CASKWTGRETQYF. The CDR3 DNA follows: TGTGCCAGCAAATGGACAGGACGAGAGACCCAGTACTTC.

This clone was counted between two and nine times. The J gene is TRBJ2-7, the V gene TRBV7-3, with TRBD1 identical over 12 bases. This CDR3 has 14 residues. V was pared by 5 bases and J by 6 bases, with 5 bases of the junction left unmatched. From germline, CDR1 is SGHTA and CDR2 FQGTGA. The CDR3 DNA is TGTGCCAGCAGCGCCGGGACAGGGGGCGGCGAGCAGTACTTC. As protein: CASSAGTGGGEQYF.

This clone was counted only a few times. This chain connects TRBV10-3 to TRBJ1-3; no definite D call. Trimming cost V 10 bases and J 4 bases, with 14 bases left between them. Germline CDR1 ENHRY, CDR2 SYGVKD. The CDR3 runs to 13 residues. CDR3 protein: CATLVREGNTIYF. CDR3 DNA: TGTGCCACCCTAGTGAGGGAGGGAAACACCATATATTTT.

The rearrangement joins TRBV11-2 to TRBJ1-1; D ambiguous. CDR1 SGHAT and CDR2 FQNNGV come from the germline V gene. Trimming took off 10 bases at V and 3 bases at J, with 12 bases between the two ends. The CDR3 extends over 12 amino acids. CDR3 amino acids: CATQPDYTEAFF. CDR3 nucleotides: TGTGCCACTCAGCCGGACTACACTGAAGCTTTCTTT.

This clone was seen more than once but under ten times. J is TRBJ2-5 and V is TRBV7-9; D gene unclear. Germline loops: CDR1 SEHNR, CDR2 FQNEAQ (reference sequence). The CDR3 is 14 residues long. Deletions cut 1 base from V and 3 bases from J, with 9 bases between. The chain's CDR3 is CASSLGRTEETQYF. The CDR3 DNA sequence: TGTGCCAGCAGCTTAGGGCGGACGGAAGAGACCCAGTACTTC.

V and J are TRBV2 and TRBJ1-2; 8 bases match TRBD1. The trim removed 8 bases at V and 0 bases at J, leaving 8 bases unmatched. CDR3 length: 15 amino acids. From germline, CDR1 is SNHLY and CDR2 FYNNEI. Written as DNA, the CDR3 is TGTGCCAGCGGCTCAGGGGGCGCCCCTAACTATGGCTACACCTTC. It is translated as CASGSGGAPNYGYTF.

The chain links TRBV15 to TRBJ2-3; no clear D gene. Germline CDR1 LNHNV, CDR2 YYDKDF (reference sequence). Trimming shortened V by 4 bases and J by 2 bases, and 16 bases separated the two germline ends. The CDR3 is 16 amino acids. The CDR3 spells CATSTRPLVDTDTQYF. In DNA form, the CDR3 reads TGTGCCACCAGCACTCGTCCGTTGGTCGACACAGATACGCAGTATTTT.

CDR3 sequence (DNA): TGTGCCAGCAGTTACTCGCGGAACACTGAAGCTTTCTTT. Its protein product is CASSYSRNTEAFF. This chain links TRBV6-6 with TRBJ1-1; D is unresolved. The CDR3 consists of 13 residues. CDR1 is MNHNY and CDR2 is SVGAGI in the germline V gene (reference sequence). V dropped 0 bases and J dropped 1 base, with 3 bases sitting between them.

This clone was observed a handful of times. The chain has TRBV19 and TRBJ2-1, with no clear D. Trimming took 5 bases from V and 13 from J, leaving 12 bases between them. This CDR3 is built from 11 residues. Germline values: CDR1 LNHDA, CDR2 SQIVND (reference sequence). The CDR3 region has the DNA TGTGCCAGTAGTCTCGGACGGAACCAGTTCTTC. This codes for CASSLGRNQFF.

This clone was picked up a small number of times. The chain joins TRBV7-2 to TRBJ2-5, with TRBD2 identical over 11 bases. In germline, CDR1 is SGHTA, CDR2 FQGNSA. Trimming cost V 5 bases and J 5 bases; bases outside gene matches: 4. The CDR3 length is 14 residues. CDR3 residues: CASSTSGGWETQYF. CDR3 DNA: TGTGCCAGCAGCACTAGCGGGGGATGGGAGACCCAGTACTTC.

The chain carries TRBV2 and TRBJ1-1; perhaps TRBD1 as D (6 bases). The germline CDR1 and CDR2 sequences are SNHLY and FYNNEI. This CDR3 is built from 16 residues. The germline V and J ends were trimmed by 6 bases and 2 bases, with 19 bases remaining between them. The CDR3: CASRIRGLPFNTEAFF. The CDR3 DNA is TGTGCCAGCAGGATCAGGGGACTTCCTTTTAACACTGAAGCTTTCTTT.

The J gene is TRBJ1-2, the V gene TRBV6-6; D is ambiguous. This CDR3 has 12 residues. Germline V lookup: CDR1 MNHNY, CDR2 SVGAGI (reference sequence). With 0 bases removed from V and 6 bases from J, the gap between germline ends came to 5 bases. CDR3 amino acids: CASSYSENGYTF. CDR3 in DNA: TGTGCCAGCAGTTACTCAGAGAATGGCTACACCTTC.

This clone was recorded a few times. The V and J genes are TRBV5-1 and TRBJ1-4; D gene unclear. This CDR3 is built from 16 residues. The germline V and J ends were trimmed by 2 bases and 3 bases, with 14 bases remaining between them. Germline loops: CDR1 SGHRS, CDR2 YFSETQ. The CDR3 protein is CASSLQSSRSNEKLFF. CDR3 in DNA: TGCGCCAGCAGCTTACAGTCTTCCCGGTCTAATGAAAAACTGTTTTTT. The full variable domain, rest sourced from reference TRBV5-1 and TRBJ1-4, is KAGVTQTPRYLIKTRGQQVTLSCSPISGHRSVSWYQQTPGQGLQFLFEYFSETQRNKGNFPGRFSGRQFSNSRSEMNVSTLELGDSALYLCASSLQSSRSNEKLFFGSGTQLSVL.

This clone showed up just a few times. V and J are TRBV5-6 and TRBJ2-3; TRBD1 is a possible D gene (6 bases). Trimming took off 3 bases at V and 0 bases at J, with 11 bases between the two ends. The CDR3 covers 15 residues. Germline CDR1 is SGHDT and CDR2 is YYEEEE. As DNA, the CDR3 is TGTGCCAGCAGCTACCGGACAGTTAGCACAGATACGCAGTATTTT. Translation: CASSYRTVSTDTQYF.

The CDR3 reads CASSPDQGRANYGYTF. The CDR3 region has the DNA TGTGCCAGCAGCCCAGATCAGGGTAGGGCTAACTATGGCTACACCTTC. The J gene is TRBJ1-2, the V gene TRBV9, with a weak D call TRBD1 (5 bases). Between the trimmed V and J ends, which lost 4 bases and 0 bases, there was a span of 16 bases. This CDR3 has 16 amino acids. Per the germline V gene, CDR1 is SGDLS and CDR2 is YYNGEE.

This clone was observed a few times. The chain couples TRBV9 to TRBJ1-2; D is perhaps TRBD1 (6 bases). This CDR3 is 13 amino acids long. V lost 0 bases to trimming and J lost 5 bases, with 8 bases between them. Germline V gene data show CDR1 as SGDLS and CDR2 as YYNGEE. The CDR3 here is CASSVETGYGYTF. DNA for the CDR3: TGTGCCAGCAGCGTAGAAACAGGGTATGGCTACACCTTC.

The chain links TRBV5-1 to TRBJ2-4; possibly TRBD1 or TRBD2 for D (5 bases each). Germline CDR1 SGHRS, CDR2 YFSETQ. V was clipped by 4 bases and J by 0 bases, with 20 bases between them. The CDR3 contains 18 residues. The CDR3 loop is CASSPGTDFRLAKNIQYF. CDR3 sequence (DNA): TGCGCCAGCAGCCCCGGGACGGACTTTAGGCTAGCCAAAAACATTCAGTACTTC.